The 17 T cell receptor beta chains presented below share a single source sample, sequenced in a study of cytomegalovirus exposure and HLA in healthy donors. This PCR relied on a set of 60 Vbeta primers and 13 Jbeta primers. Assay used: immunoSEQ multiplex PCR; TCRdb lists only in-frame clones, some missing. This sample carries some 110,000 clones, 77% of them seen once, and the ten largest clones take roughly 13%. Sequenced input: PBMCs. The receptor source for this set is a woman between 40 and 50 years old in good health and CMV-seropositive.

The chain recombines TRBV9 with TRBJ2-3; 7 bases agree with TRBD2. The CDR3 consists of 16 residues. Germline V gene data show CDR1 as SGDLS and CDR2 as YYNGEE. The J segment lost 4 bases and the V segment lost 0 bases, leaving 8 bases of the junction unmatched. CDR3 region: CASSVGGGSMADTQYF. CDR3 nucleotide sequence: TGTGCCAGCAGCGTAGGGGGCGGGAGTATGGCAGATACGCAGTATTTT.

This chain connects TRBV4-1 to TRBJ2-7; 9 bases match TRBD2. From germline, CDR1 is MGHRA and CDR2 YSYEKL. The CDR3 totals 16 residues. Trimming at V came to 1 base and at J to 3 bases, leaving 7 bases not matched to a gene. The chain's CDR3 is CASSQALLAGDYEQYF. CDR3 bases: TGCGCCAGCAGCCAAGCCTTACTAGCGGGCGACTACGAGCAGTACTTC.

This chain joins TRBV11-2 and TRBJ2-1; 7 bases fit TRBD1. The CDR3 spans 14 residues. With V trimmed by 3 bases and J by 2 bases, 1 base remained unmatched. In germline, CDR1 is SGHAT, CDR2 FQNNGV. The CDR3 region has the DNA TGTGCCAGCAGCTTGGGGACAGCCTACAATGAGCAGTTCTTC. Its protein product is CASSLGTAYNEQFF. The whole variable domain, filled in from reference TRBV11-2 and TRBJ2-1, reads EAGVAQSPRYKIIEKRQSVAFWCNPISGHATLYWYQQILGQGPKLLIQFQNNGVVDDSQLPKDRFSAERLKGVDSTLKIQPAKLEDSAVYLCASSLGTAYNEQFFGPGTRLTVL.

This rearrangement joins TRBV27 to TRBJ2-7; 8 positions match TRBD2. CDR1 is MNHEY, CDR2 SMNVEV, per germline (reference sequence). V lost 4 bases to trimming and J lost 0 bases; unmatched junction nucleotides: 2. The CDR3 has 14 amino acids. The CDR3 protein is CASSSLAASYEQYF. In DNA, the CDR3 is TGTGCCAGCAGTTCACTAGCGGCCTCCTACGAGCAGTACTTC.

This clone showed up just once. The chain recombines TRBV19 with TRBJ2-1; 9 nucleotides match TRBD1. Germline V CDR1 and CDR2: LNHDA, SQIVND (reference sequence). This CDR3 comprises 14 residues. V shed 2 bases and J 7 bases; nucleotides not matched to a gene: 3. The CDR3 is CASSIIDRGNEQFF. DNA of the CDR3: TGTGCCAGTAGTATAATCGACAGGGGGAATGAGCAGTTCTTC.

The chain combines TRBV13 with TRBJ2-5, with D uncertain. Germline CDR1 and CDR2: PRHDT and FYEKMQ (reference sequence). The CDR3 spans 13 residues. Trimming took off 3 bases at V and 4 bases at J, with 9 bases between the two ends. The CDR3 loop reads CASSFNSVETQYF. Here the CDR3 DNA reads TGTGCCAGCAGCTTTAATTCAGTAGAGACCCAGTACTTC.

V gene TRBV10-3 combines with J gene TRBJ2-5; 7 bases line up with TRBD1. The V and J ends lost 0 bases and 1 base, in that order; junction bases with no gene match: 8. The CDR3 spans 17 residues. Germline V gene sequence: CDR1 ENHRY, CDR2 SYGVKD. CDR3 region: CAISESTHRDSQETQYF. The DNA for the CDR3 is TGTGCCATCAGTGAGTCGACTCACCGGGACAGCCAAGAGACCCAGTACTTC.

This clone has only one observation. The V gene is TRBV7-9, the J gene TRBJ2-7, with a weak D call TRBD2 (6 bases). The CDR3 spans 15 residues. Germline CDR1 SEHNR, CDR2 FQNEAQ (reference sequence). Trimming took off 2 bases at V and 3 bases at J, with 14 bases between the two ends. CDR3 loop: CASSLSPETSYEQYF. CDR3 nucleotides: TGTGCCAGCAGCTTAAGCCCCGAGACTAGCTACGAGCAGTACTTC.

In its sample, this clone was seen a few times. The V gene is TRBV2, the J gene TRBJ1-2; 7 bases line up with TRBD1. J gave up 2 bases and V 6 bases, and 9 bases lay outside the gene matches. This CDR3 region has 15 residues. Germline lookup yields CDR1 SNHLY and CDR2 FYNNEI. CDR3 amino acids: CASRPTPGGNYGYTF. The CDR3 nucleotides read TGTGCCAGCAGGCCTACCCCAGGGGGAAACTATGGCTACACCTTC.

The V and J genes are TRBV5-8 and TRBJ2-3; 8 bases agree with TRBD2. Germline loops: CDR1 SGHTS, CDR2 YDEGEE. With V trimmed by 1 base and J by 0 bases, 7 bases remained unmatched. The CDR3 length is 17 residues. CDR3 loop: CASSLYSSGFSTDTQYF. CDR3 nucleotide sequence: TGTGCCAGCAGCTTGTATTCTAGCGGGTTTAGCACAGATACGCAGTATTTT.

This chain joins TRBV19 and TRBJ2-2; TRBD2 matches at 9 bases. The germline V gene encodes CDR1 LNHDA and CDR2 SQIVND (reference sequence). The CDR3 spans 16 residues. V was clipped by 9 bases and J by 0 bases; unmatched bases: 8. CDR3 residues: CASTTSGSANTGELFF. The DNA for the CDR3 is TGTGCCAGCACGACTAGCGGAAGCGCGAACACCGGGGAGCTGTTTTTT.

This clone was seen a few times. V usage is TRBV10-1 and J usage is TRBJ2-1; tentative D call: TRBD2 (6 bases). The CDR3 covers 13 residues. From germline, CDR1 is WNHNN and CDR2 SYGVQD (reference sequence). Between the trimmed V and J ends, which lost 5 bases and 8 bases, there was a span of 13 bases. The CDR3 DNA sequence: TGCGCCAGCAGTTCAGGGTGGGGGGATGAGCAGTTCTTC. Amino acid sequence: CASSSGWGDEQFF.

This clone is medium-sized (0.01 to 0.1%) in the sample. The chain couples TRBV10-2 to TRBJ1-5, with D tentatively TRBD1 (6 bases). Germline CDR1 reads WSHSY; CDR2 reads SAAADI. CDR3 size: 13 residues. V was shortened by 6 bases and J by 1 base, with 7 bases between the two germline ends. CDR3 DNA sequence: TGCGCCAGCAGGGGACACAGCAATCAGCCCCAGCATTTT. It encodes CASRGHSNQPQHF.

The chain has TRBV6-5 and TRBJ1-1; D is possibly TRBD1 (6 bases). Trimming left V 4 bases short and J 10 bases short, with 10 bases between. The CDR3 is made up of 11 amino acids. Germline V gives CDR1 MNHEY, CDR2 SVGAGI. The CDR3: CASSFKGVAFF. In nucleotides, the CDR3 is TGTGCCAGCAGTTTTAAGGGGGTAGCTTTCTTT.

Worth noting for this clone: One end of the junction varies from germline; a read error may be responsible. This chain uses TRBV18 with TRBJ1-1; TRBD1 matches 7 bases. The CDR3 runs 13 residues. Germline lookup yields CDR1 KGHSH and CDR2 LQKENI. This CDR3 is CASSLTTGDAYVF. Written as DNA, the CDR3 is TGTGCCAGCTCACTGACCACAGGGGACGCCTATGTCTTT.

This chain links TRBV5-6 with TRBJ2-5; 8 positions agree with TRBD2. The J call may be faulty, since TRBJ2-7 better matches the DNA end. The CDR3 runs to 15 residues. CDR1 is SGHDT and CDR2 is YYEEEE in the germline V gene. This CDR3 is CASSFWTSSSYEQYF. The CDR3 nucleotides read TGTGCCAGCAGCTTCTGGACTAGCTCCTCCTACGAGCAGTACTTC.

Written as DNA, the CDR3 is TGTGCCAGCAGCGGACAGGTACTAGCTGGAAACACCATATATTTT. The encoded protein is CASSGQVLAGNTIYF. V usage is TRBV6-1 and J usage is TRBJ1-3; 7 nucleotides align to TRBD1. CDR1 MNHNS and CDR2 SASEGT come from the germline V gene. CDR3 length equals 15 residues. V lost 6 bases, J lost 2 bases, and 7 bases stayed unmatched.